This T cell receptor (beta chain) is drawn from a study of blood T cells in healthy people across ages (dated by TCRdb to 2014 to 2015). Looking at the study overall: In model experiments, template switching captured about one uniquely barcoded TCR beta cDNA molecule for every two T cells. Using deep sequencing normalized with unique cDNA molecular identifiers, the study measured how TCR beta repertoire diversity changes with age. The donors were divided into four age groups: young (average approximately 15 years), middle-aged (approximately 41), aged (62) and long-lived (nearly 85). To avoid experimental bias, donors of different ages were randomly spread across the sequencing lanes. For two donors (one aged 18 to 29 and one aged 80 or older), the study analyzed two additional independent replicas of 1 million unique cDNA reads from the same blood draw. Results and caveats for the whole study, not just this receptor: Observed TCR beta diversity per million T cells fell roughly linearly with age, and a significant reduction was already apparent by age around 40. Because donor CMV infection status was unknown, age-related changes in expanded clonotypes were potentially confounded. Bulk unsorted PBMC profiling prevented conclusive comparison of naive and antigen-experienced compartments. The long-lived group showed more naive CD4+ T cells, fewer expanded clones and increased TCR diversity than the aged group, suggesting age selection. Observed TCR beta diversity correlated strongly with the percentage of naive T cells measured by flow cytometry. Estimates of total diversity based on one million sequenced T cells were regarded as lower bounds and as underestimates.

Notes on this clonotype: No cognate antigen has been identified for it. No base-level quality is on record; no much larger clone is a single base apart.

Library preparation used 5' RACE. TCRdb shows the sequencer as Illumina HiSeq 2500. The second PCR ran for about 7 to 11 cycles and used a J-beta primer mix along with a sample-barcoded 5' primer. Each TCR beta cDNA molecule received a unique molecular identifier from a template-switch 5' adaptor carrying 12 random nucleotides. Each sample yielded at least 3 million CDR3-containing paired-end reads. All of the RNA was converted into first-strand cDNA using the Mint cDNA synthesis kit, with a TRBC-specific oligonucleotide serving as the primer. Following uracil-DNA glycosylase treatment, all cDNA underwent a first 18-cycle PCR with the universal primers M1SS and BC2_uni_R. From the authors' description of their analysis: For normalization, 1 million high-quality reads, each with a distinct molecular identifier, were randomly selected from each sample. Instead of being binned into consensus sequences, reads that shared molecular identifiers were thrown out. MiTCR, run with a Q25 quality threshold and the strictest error-elimination algorithm, handled CDR3 identification, clonotype clustering and error correction. A nonparametric unseen species model with Euler transformation was used to estimate lower-bound total TCR beta diversity. TCRdb cleaned the public reads at Q25 with fastp, built clones with MiXCR and kept in-frame beta chains. Each record represents a unique CDR3 protein, reported with the most common genes and DNA among its rows. In this record, the V and J calls reflect TCRdb's handling and not the investigators' own analysis. This sample comprises about 1.6 million distinct CDR3 sequences, around 36% of them detected only once. The ten largest make up 11% of the sample.

The CDR3 sequence holds 16 residues, the cysteine and phenylalanine included. This entry keeps only the CDR3 DNA: 48 bases, framed from base 1. Here V drops 4 bases and J drops 7 bases, and the junction holds 12 bases not matched to any gene. CDR1 and CDR2, per the germline V gene, are SGHRS and YFSETQ. The 39 donors, aged roughly 6 to 100 years, were systemically healthy Caucasian individuals from Russia. Each donor gave ten milliliters of peripheral blood, collected into EDTA-treated Vacutainer tubes. Ficoll-Paque density-gradient centrifugation was used to isolate PBMCs, with at least 6.5 million obtained per sample. Total RNA, at least 5 micrograms per sample, was extracted from PBMCs with Trizol reagent. For every donor, an aliquot of PBMCs went through flow cytometry to measure the percentages of naive CD45RAhigh/CD27high T cells.

The chain joins TRBV5-1 to TRBJ2-1, with 9 bases in between that match TRBD2. Sequences were obtained from blood. The receptor was isolated from a woman aged 30 to 39 in good health. The DNA sequence reads TGCGCCAGCAGCCAGGGGGTAGCGGGGGTGGTGAATGAGCAGTTCTTC. It translates as CASSQGVAGVVNEQFF.